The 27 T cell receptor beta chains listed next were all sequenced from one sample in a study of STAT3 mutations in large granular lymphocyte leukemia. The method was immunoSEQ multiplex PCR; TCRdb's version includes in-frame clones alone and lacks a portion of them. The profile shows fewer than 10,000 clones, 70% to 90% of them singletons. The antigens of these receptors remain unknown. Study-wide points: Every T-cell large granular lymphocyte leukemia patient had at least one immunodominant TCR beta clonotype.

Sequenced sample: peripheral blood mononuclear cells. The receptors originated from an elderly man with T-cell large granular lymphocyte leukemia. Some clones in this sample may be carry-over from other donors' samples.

The CDR3 here is CASRPIPSGGELFF. CDR3 in DNA: TGTGCCAGCAGACCAATCCCCTCGGGCGGGGAGCTGTTTTTT. The J gene is TRBJ2-2, the V gene TRBV5-4; D is unclear. The CDR3 is made up of 14 amino acids. Germline lookup yields CDR1 SGHNT and CDR2 YYREEE (reference sequence). V shed 5 bases and J shed 7 bases, with 15 bases lying between them.

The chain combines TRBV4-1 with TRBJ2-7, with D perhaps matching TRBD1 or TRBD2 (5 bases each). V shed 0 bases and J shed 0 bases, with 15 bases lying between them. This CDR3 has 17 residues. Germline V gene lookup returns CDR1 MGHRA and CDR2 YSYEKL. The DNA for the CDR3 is TGCGCCAGCAGCCAAGATTCGGGGCAGGCCGACTCCTACGAGCAGTACTTC. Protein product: CASSQDSGQADSYEQYF.

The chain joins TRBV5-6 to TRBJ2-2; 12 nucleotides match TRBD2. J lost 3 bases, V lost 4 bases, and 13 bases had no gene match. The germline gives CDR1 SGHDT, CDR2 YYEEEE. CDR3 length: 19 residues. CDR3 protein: CASSRGLAGLVTDTGELFF. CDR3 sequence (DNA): TGTGCCAGCAGCCGCGGACTAGCGGGGCTAGTGACGGACACCGGGGAGCTGTTTTTT.

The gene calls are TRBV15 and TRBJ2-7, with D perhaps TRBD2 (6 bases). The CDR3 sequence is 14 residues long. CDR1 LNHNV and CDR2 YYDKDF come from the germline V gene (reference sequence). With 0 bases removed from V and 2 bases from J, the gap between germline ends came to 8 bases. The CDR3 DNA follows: TGTGCCACCAGCAGAGATGCGGGGACCTACGAGCAGTACTTC. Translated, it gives CATSRDAGTYEQYF. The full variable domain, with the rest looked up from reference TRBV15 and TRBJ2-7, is DAMVIQNPRYQVTQFGKPVTLSCSQTLNHNVMYWYQQKSSQAPKLLFHYYDKDFNNEADTPDNFQSRRPNTSFCFLDIRSPGLGDTAMYLCATSRDAGTYEQYFGPGTRLTVT.

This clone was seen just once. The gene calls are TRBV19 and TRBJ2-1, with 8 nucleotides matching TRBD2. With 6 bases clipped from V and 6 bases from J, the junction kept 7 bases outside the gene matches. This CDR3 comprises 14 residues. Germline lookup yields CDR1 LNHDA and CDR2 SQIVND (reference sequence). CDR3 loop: CASSPYAGGNEQFF. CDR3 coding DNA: TGTGCCAGTAGCCCTTATGCGGGGGGCAATGAGCAGTTCTTC.

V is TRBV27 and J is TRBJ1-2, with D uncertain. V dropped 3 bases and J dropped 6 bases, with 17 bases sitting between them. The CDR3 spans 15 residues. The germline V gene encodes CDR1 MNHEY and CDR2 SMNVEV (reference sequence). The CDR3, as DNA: TGTGCCAGCAGTTTCTATCGTGGAGGGCTAGATGGCTACACCTTC. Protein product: CASSFYRGGLDGYTF.

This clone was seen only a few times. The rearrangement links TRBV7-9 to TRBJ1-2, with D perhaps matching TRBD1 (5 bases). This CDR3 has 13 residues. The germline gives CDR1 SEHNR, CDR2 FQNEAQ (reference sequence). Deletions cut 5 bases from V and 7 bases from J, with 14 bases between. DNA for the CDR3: TGTGCCAGCAGCAGATCGGACATTCCTGGCTACACCTTC. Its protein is CASSRSDIPGYTF. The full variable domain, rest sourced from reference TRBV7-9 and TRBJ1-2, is DTGVSQNPRHKITKRGQNVTFRCDPISEHNRLYWYRQTLGQGPEFLTYFQNEAQLEKSRLLSDRFSAERPKGSFSTLEIQRTEQGDSAMYLCASSRSDIPGYTFGSGTRLTVV.

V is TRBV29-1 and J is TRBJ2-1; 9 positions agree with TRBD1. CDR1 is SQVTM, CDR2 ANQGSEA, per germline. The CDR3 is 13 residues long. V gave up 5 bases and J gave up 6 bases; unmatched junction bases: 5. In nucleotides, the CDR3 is TGCAGCGTTCTCGGACAGGGGCGCAATGAGCAGTTCTTC. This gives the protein CSVLGQGRNEQFF.

The CDR3 bases are TGTGCCAGCAGCTTGGAGGGGGGCCCCGGTTACAATGAGCAGTTCTTC. This encodes CASSLEGGPGYNEQFF. The gene calls are TRBV5-4 and TRBJ2-1, with D perhaps matching TRBD1 or TRBD2 (6 bases each). This CDR3 has 16 amino acids. Germline V gene lookup returns CDR1 SGHNT and CDR2 YYREEE (reference sequence). V was shortened by 0 bases and J by 4 bases, with 14 bases between the two germline ends.

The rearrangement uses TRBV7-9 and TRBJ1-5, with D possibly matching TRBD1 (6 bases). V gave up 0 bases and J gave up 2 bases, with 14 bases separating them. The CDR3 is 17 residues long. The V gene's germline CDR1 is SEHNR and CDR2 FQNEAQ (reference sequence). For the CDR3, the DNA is TGTGCCAGCAGCTTAGCGCGGGGGGGCTTGGGCAATCAGCCCCAGCATTTT. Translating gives CASSLARGGLGNQPQHF.

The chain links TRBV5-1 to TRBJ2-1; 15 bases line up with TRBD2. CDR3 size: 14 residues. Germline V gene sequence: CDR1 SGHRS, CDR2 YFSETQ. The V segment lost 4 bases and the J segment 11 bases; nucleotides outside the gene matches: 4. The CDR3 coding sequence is TGCGCCAGCAGCACAGGGACTAGCGGGGGGCAGCAGTTCTTC. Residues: CASSTGTSGGQQFF.

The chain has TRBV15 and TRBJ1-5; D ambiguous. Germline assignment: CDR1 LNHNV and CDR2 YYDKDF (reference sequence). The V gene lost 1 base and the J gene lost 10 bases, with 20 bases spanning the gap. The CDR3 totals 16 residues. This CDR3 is CATSRGLSSDRRPQHF. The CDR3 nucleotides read TGTGCCACCAGCAGAGGGCTATCCTCCGATAGGAGACCCCAGCATTTT.

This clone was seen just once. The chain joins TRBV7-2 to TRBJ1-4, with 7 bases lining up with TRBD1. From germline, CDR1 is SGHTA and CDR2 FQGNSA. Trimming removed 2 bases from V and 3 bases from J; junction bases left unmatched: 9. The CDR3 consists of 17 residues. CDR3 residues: CASSLSRRGTANEKLFF. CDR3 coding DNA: TGTGCCAGCAGCTTAAGCCGCAGGGGGACGGCTAATGAAAAACTGTTTTTT.

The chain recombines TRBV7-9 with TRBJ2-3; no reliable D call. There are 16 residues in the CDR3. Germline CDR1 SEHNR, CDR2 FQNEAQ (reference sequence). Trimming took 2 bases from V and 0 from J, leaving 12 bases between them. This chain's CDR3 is CASSLFPNPSTDTQYF. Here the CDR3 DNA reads TGTGCCAGCAGCTTATTCCCTAACCCTAGCACAGATACGCAGTATTTT.

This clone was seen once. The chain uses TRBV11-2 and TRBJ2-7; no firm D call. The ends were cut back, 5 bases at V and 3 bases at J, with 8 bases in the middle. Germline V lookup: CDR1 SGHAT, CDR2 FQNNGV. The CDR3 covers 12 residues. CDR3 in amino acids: CASSHRVYEQYF. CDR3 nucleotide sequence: TGTGCCAGCAGCCACCGGGTCTACGAGCAGTACTTC.

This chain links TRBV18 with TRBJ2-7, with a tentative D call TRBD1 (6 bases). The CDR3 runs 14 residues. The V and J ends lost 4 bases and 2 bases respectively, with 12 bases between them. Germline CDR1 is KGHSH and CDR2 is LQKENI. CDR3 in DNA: TGTGCCAGCTCACTTTCCGGGACACCCTACGAGCAGTACTTC. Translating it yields CASSLSGTPYEQYF. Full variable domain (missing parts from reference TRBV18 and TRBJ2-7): NAGVMQNPRHLVRRRGQEARLRCSPMKGHSHVYWYRQLPEEGLKFMVYLQKENIIDESGMPKERFSAEFPKEGPSILRIQQVVRGDSAAYFCASSLSGTPYEQYFGPGTRLTVT.

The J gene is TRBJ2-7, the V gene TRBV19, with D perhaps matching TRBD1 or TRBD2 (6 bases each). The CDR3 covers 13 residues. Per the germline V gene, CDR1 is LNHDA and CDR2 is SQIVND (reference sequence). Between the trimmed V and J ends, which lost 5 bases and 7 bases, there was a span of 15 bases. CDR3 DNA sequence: TGTGCCAGTAGTGCTACAGGGACTTGGGAGCAGTACTTC. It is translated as CASSATGTWEQYF.

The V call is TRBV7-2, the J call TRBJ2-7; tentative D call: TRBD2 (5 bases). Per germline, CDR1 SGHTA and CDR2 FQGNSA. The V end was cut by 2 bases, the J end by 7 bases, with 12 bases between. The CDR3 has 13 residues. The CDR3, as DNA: TGTGCCAGCAGCTTAAAGGGAGTGAGGGAGCAGTACTTC. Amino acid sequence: CASSLKGVREQYF.

The CDR3 protein is CASSLCRVCGYTF. CDR3 nucleotide sequence: TGTGCCAGCAGTTTATGTAGGGTCTGTGGCTACACCTTC. The chain is built from TRBV28 and TRBJ1-2, with D uncertain. The V end lost 0 bases, the J end lost 7 bases, and 9 bases lay between the germline ends. The germline CDR1 and CDR2 sequences are MDHEN and SYDVKM. This CDR3 has 13 residues.

As DNA, the CDR3 is TGTGCCAGCAGTTTTAGGACAGGGGGCGTGGGAGGCAATCAGCCCCAGCATTTT. Translated, it gives CASSFRTGGVGGNQPQHF. The chain joins TRBV27 to TRBJ1-5; TRBD1 matches 11 bases. CDR3 size: 18 residues. Germline trimming cut 3 bases from V and 2 bases from J; bases unmatched to any gene: 9. In germline, CDR1 is MNHEY, CDR2 SMNVEV (reference sequence).

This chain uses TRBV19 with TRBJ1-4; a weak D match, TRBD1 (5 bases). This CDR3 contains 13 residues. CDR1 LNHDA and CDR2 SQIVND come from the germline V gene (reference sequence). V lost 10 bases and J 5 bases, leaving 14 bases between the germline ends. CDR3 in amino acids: CATQRTINEKLFF. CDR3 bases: TGTGCCACCCAAAGGACAATCAATGAAAAACTGTTTTTT. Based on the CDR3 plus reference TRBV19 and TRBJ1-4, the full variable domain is DGGITQSPKYLFRKEGQNVTLSCEQNLNHDAMYWYRQDPGQGLRLIYYSQIVNDFQKGDIAEGYSVSREKKESFPLTVTSAQKNPTAFYLCATQRTINEKLFFGSGTQLSVL.

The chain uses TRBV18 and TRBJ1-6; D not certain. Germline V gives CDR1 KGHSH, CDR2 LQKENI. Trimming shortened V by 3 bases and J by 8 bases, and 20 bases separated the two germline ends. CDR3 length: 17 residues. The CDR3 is CASSPGPIIVIDSPLHF. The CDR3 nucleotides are TGTGCCAGCTCACCCGGTCCGATCATAGTTATAGATTCACCCCTCCACTTT.

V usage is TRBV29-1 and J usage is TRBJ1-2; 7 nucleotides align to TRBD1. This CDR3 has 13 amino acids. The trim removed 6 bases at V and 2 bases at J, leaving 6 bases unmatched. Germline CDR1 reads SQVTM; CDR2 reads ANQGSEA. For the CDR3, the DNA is TGCAGCGTAACAGGGGCCTCAAACTATGGCTACACCTTC. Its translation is CSVTGASNYGYTF.

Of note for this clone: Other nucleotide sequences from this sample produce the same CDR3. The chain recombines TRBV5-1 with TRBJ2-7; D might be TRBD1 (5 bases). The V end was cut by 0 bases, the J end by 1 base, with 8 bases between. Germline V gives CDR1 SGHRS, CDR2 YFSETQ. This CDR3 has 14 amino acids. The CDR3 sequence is CASSLATDSYEQYF. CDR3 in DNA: TGCGCCAGCAGCTTGGCGACAGATTCCTACGAGCAGTACTTC.

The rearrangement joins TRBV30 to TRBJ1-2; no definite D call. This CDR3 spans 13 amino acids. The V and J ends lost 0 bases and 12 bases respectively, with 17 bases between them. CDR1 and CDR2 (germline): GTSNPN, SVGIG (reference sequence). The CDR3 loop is CAWSVEGPAFHTF. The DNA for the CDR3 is TGTGCCTGGAGTGTAGAAGGTCCGGCTTTTCACACCTTC.

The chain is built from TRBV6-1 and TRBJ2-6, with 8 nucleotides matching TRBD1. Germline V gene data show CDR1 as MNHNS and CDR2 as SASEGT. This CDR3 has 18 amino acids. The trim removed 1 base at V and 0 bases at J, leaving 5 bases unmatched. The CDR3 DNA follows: TGTGCCAGCAGTGAAGGGGGACAGGTATACTCTGGGGCCAACGTCCTGACTTTC. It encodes CASSEGGQVYSGANVLTF.

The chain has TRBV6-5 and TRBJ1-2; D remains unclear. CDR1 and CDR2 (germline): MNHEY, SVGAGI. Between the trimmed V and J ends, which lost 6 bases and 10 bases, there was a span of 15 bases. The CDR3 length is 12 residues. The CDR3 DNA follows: TGTGCCAGCAGCCAACTTGGGGTAATCTACACCTTC. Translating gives CASSQLGVIYTF.